This record concerns one T cell receptor (beta chain) sequence. This clonotype was observed many times. Which antigen it targets is not known. No much larger clone is present one base from it, and per-base qualities are unavailable. This was a case-control study nested in a cohort of healthcare workers in London, UK, who had nasopharyngeal swab PCR tests and blood samples taken every week. Healthcare workers were recruited during the week of the UK lockdown, between 23 and 31 March 2020, and followed weekly for up to roughly 15 weeks. The data were taken from a study of early T cells in non-severe SARS-CoV-2 infection (dated by TCRdb to the early 2020s). Turning to the overall study: Because TCR sequencing relied on bulk RNA taken from unsorted whole blood, pairing of alpha and beta chains was not possible.

Results and caveats for the whole study, not just this receptor: Matching against VDJdb was skewed toward anti-spike CD8 responses, likely underestimated virus-specific expansions, and missed private and CD4 specificities.

The library came from 5' RACE. For sequencing, a NextSeq 500 was employed. Unique molecular identifiers were attached to individual cDNA molecules in the TCR library protocol so that sequencing error and PCR bias could be corrected. Sequencing covered both TCR alpha and beta chains, and within each sample the abundances of alpha and beta sequences were tightly co-correlated. In the original analysis: Decombinator V4 was used to annotate TCR sequences for V gene, J gene and CDR3. Expanded TCRs were defined as changing significantly between any two time points under a Poisson model with p below 0.0001. TCR abundances were normalised to the total number of TCRs sequenced in each sample and reported as counts per million. TRAV1-2 paired with TRAJ12, TRAJ20 or TRAJ33 defined MAIT TCRs, while TRAV10 paired with TRAJ18 defined iNKT TCRs. A search of VDJdb, accessed on 1 November 2021, was run for TCRs annotated to CMV, EBV and SARS-CoV-2, with TCRs annotated for multiple antigens excluded. The public reads were quality trimmed at Q25 with fastp and then assembled into clones with MiXCR by TCRdb, keeping productive beta chains. Records with the same CDR3 protein are collapsed into one entry carrying the most frequent genes and DNA. For this entry, the V and J calls and clone size follow TCRdb and not the study's own pipeline. Recorded for this sample are 35,000 to 45,000 distinct CDR3 sequences; 6.1% of them occurred a single time. The ten largest clones capture around an eighth of the sample.

V lost 4 bases and J lost 4 bases; the stretch between them is 8 bases long. The germline V gene sets CDR1 to MNHEY and CDR2 to SVGEGT. From the cysteine up to the phenylalanine, the CDR3 has a length of 13 residues. The read is trimmed to its CDR3 DNA, 39 bases read in frame from base 1. The sample consisted of whole blood. This clonotype originated in an adult who was a healthcare worker with PCR-confirmed SARS-CoV-2 infection or an uninfected control (not recorded which). Here the chain combines TRBV6-2 or TRBV6-3 and TRBJ1-5, with no confident D gene call. The CDR3 reads CASSWGKNQPQHF. The nucleotides read TGTGCCAGCAGTTGGGGTAAGAATCAGCCCCAGCATTTT.